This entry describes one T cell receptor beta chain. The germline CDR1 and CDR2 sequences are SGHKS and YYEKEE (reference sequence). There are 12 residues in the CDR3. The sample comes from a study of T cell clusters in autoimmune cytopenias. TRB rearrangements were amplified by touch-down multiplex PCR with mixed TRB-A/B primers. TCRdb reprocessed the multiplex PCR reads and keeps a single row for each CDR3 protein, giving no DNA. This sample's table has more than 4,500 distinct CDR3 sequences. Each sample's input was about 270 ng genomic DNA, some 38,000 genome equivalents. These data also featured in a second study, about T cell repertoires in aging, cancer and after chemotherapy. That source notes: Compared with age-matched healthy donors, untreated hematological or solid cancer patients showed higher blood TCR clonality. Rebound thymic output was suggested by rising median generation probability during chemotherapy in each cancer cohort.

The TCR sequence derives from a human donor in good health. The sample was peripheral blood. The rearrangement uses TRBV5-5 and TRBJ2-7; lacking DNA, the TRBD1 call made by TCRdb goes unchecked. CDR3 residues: CASSFDRFEQYF.